This T cell receptor (beta chain) was profiled in a study of cytomegalovirus exposure and HLA in healthy donors. Study-level information: The approximately 120 validation repertoires were reported in a later analysis to have been generated on the same platform as the roughly 700 first-cohort repertoires. Study-wide results and limits: There were around 160 TCR beta chains listed as cytomegalovirus-associated.

Germline trimming cut 6 bases from V and 3 bases from J; bases unmatched to any gene: 6. The V gene's germline CDR1 is MNHNS and CDR2 SASEGT. This CDR3 has 15 amino acids. Details on this clone: Its antigen is unidentified.

Method: immunoSEQ multiplex PCR; TCRdb's copy keeps in-frame clones and lacks some. This table holds 80,000 to 95,000 clones, approximately 95% found once. The chain combines TRBV6-1 with TRBJ2-1; 9 nucleotides line up with TRBD2. This TCR came from a woman aged 25 to 39 in good health and CMV-seropositive. Sequencing used PBMCs. The CDR3 nucleotides read TGTGCCAGCAGCGCGGGGGGGGCTGACTACAATGAGCAGTTCTTC. As protein: CASSAGGADYNEQFF.